The 15 T cell receptor beta chains below were found in one sample sequenced in a study of blood T cell repertoires in COVID-19. Clones were sequenced by immunoSEQ multiplex PCR, and TCRdb holds only the in-frame ones, with some missing. Altogether more than 40,000 clones are present, 82% being singletons, with the ten largest covering 11% to 15%. The sample consisted of peripheral blood. The receptor source for this set is a human donor with acute or convalescent COVID-19. The donor label of this sample is uncertain.

The gene calls are TRBV24-1 and TRBJ1-5, with a weak D call TRBD1 (6 bases). With 6 bases removed from V and 10 bases from J, the gap between germline ends came to 15 bases. This CDR3 comprises 13 residues. The V gene's germline CDR1 is KGHDR and CDR2 SFDVKD. CDR3 amino acids: CATSLPAGGPQHF. The CDR3 DNA sequence: TGTGCCACCAGTCTCCCCGCTGGGGGCCCCCAGCATTTT.

The rearrangement joins TRBV5-5 to TRBJ1-1, with 10 bases matching TRBD1. Trimming removed 4 bases from V and 4 bases from J; junction bases left unmatched: 10. This CDR3 has 16 residues. Germline V gives CDR1 SGHKS, CDR2 YYEKEE (reference sequence). This CDR3 reads CASSQTGTGASTEAFF. CDR3 DNA: TGTGCCAGCAGCCAAACCGGGACAGGGGCGAGCACTGAAGCTTTCTTT.

V gene TRBV5-6 combines with J gene TRBJ2-4; TRBD1 agrees at 7 bases. The germline CDR1 and CDR2 sequences are SGHDT and YYEEEE. Germline trimming cut 9 bases from V and 0 bases from J; bases unmatched to any gene: 15. This CDR3 spans 17 amino acids. CDR3 protein: CAIRPGTVTLAKNIQYF. The CDR3 DNA sequence: TGTGCCATCCGTCCCGGGACAGTGACTTTAGCCAAAAACATTCAGTACTTC. The complete variable domain, with remaining parts taken from reference TRBV5-6 and TRBJ2-4, reads DAGVTQSPTHLIKTRGQQVTLRCSPKSGHDTVSWYQQALGQGPQFIFQYYEEEERQRGNFPDRFSGHQFPNYSSELNVNALLLGDSALYLCAIRPGTVTLAKNIQYFGAGTRLSVL.

The J gene is TRBJ1-2, the V gene TRBV9; 8 bases are a match to TRBD1. Germline V gene data show CDR1 as SGDLS and CDR2 as YYNGEE. This CDR3 spans 15 amino acids. Trimming took 3 bases from V and 2 from J; bases not matched to a gene: 6. DNA for the CDR3: TGTGCCAGCAGCGAGGGGACAGGATTGAACTATGGCTACACCTTC. It specifies CASSEGTGLNYGYTF.

The J gene is TRBJ2-1, the V gene TRBV4-3, with TRBD2 matching 16 bases. The CDR3 has 16 residues. J was trimmed by 10 bases and V by 4 bases; bases with no gene match: 7. Germline V lookup: CDR1 LGHNA, CDR2 YSLEER. The DNA of the CDR3 is TGCGCCAGCAGCCTAGACGGGACTAGCGGGGGGGAGGAGCAGTTCTTC. Translating gives CASSLDGTSGGEEQFF.

The chain joins TRBV30 to TRBJ2-1; 10 nucleotides agree with TRBD2. This CDR3 spans 16 amino acids. J lost 4 bases, V lost 1 base, and 7 bases had no gene match. Germline V lookup: CDR1 GTSNPN, CDR2 SVGIG (reference sequence). This chain's CDR3 is CAWSGPEAGGYNEQFF. In nucleotides, the CDR3 is TGTGCCTGGAGTGGCCCGGAAGCGGGGGGGTACAATGAGCAGTTCTTC.

The chain is built from TRBV5-6 and TRBJ2-7; possibly TRBD1 for D (6 bases). CDR3 size: 14 residues. Trimming removed 2 bases from V and 3 bases from J, with 12 bases in between. Germline CDR1 reads SGHDT; CDR2 reads YYEEEE. The CDR3 coding sequence is TGTGCCAGCAGCTTTGTGGACAGATTCTACGAGCAGTACTTC. This translates into CASSFVDRFYEQYF.

The sample holds a few counts of this clone. The CDR3 DNA reads as TGCAGTGCTAGTACAGACCTTGCCTCTGGGGCCAACGTCCTGACTTTC. This sequence encodes CSASTDLASGANVLTF. The chain combines TRBV20-1 with TRBJ2-6; D is ambiguous. Trimming shortened V by 3 bases and J by 0 bases, and 12 bases separated the two germline ends. There are 16 residues in the CDR3. The V gene's germline CDR1 is DFQATT and CDR2 SNEGSKA (reference sequence).

This clone was picked up a small number of times. The chain joins TRBV5-1 to TRBJ2-5, with TRBD2 matching over 12 bases. The V gene end was trimmed by 5 bases and the J gene end by 7 bases; junction bases not matched to a gene: 9. CDR1 and CDR2 from the germline V gene are SGHRS and YFSETQ. CDR3 length equals 15 residues. This chain's CDR3 is CASRLGLAGSVTQYF. The CDR3 DNA sequence: TGCGCCAGCAGACTCGGACTAGCGGGGTCCGTGACCCAGTACTTC.

The V gene is TRBV19, the J gene TRBJ1-6; D is uncertain. This CDR3 has 15 residues. V was shortened by 5 bases and J by 2 bases, with 10 bases between the two germline ends. Germline V lookup: CDR1 LNHDA, CDR2 SQIVND (reference sequence). The CDR3 protein is CASSATDAYNSPLHF. In DNA, the CDR3 is TGTGCCAGTAGTGCGACTGACGCCTATAATTCACCCCTCCACTTT.

Concerning this clone itself: A junction boundary mismatches the germline segment, possibly from a read error. The chain combines TRBV24-1 with TRBJ1-5; D is undetermined. Germline assignment: CDR1 KGHDR and CDR2 SFDVKD. This CDR3 is 13 amino acids long. DNA for the CDR3: TGTGCCACCAGTGATTTTAGCAGTCAGCCCCAGCATTTT. It is translated as CATSDFSSQPQHF.

The chain has TRBV19 and TRBJ1-5; D may be TRBD1 (5 bases). Germline loops: CDR1 LNHDA, CDR2 SQIVND (reference sequence). The germline V and J ends were trimmed by 5 bases and 2 bases, with 13 bases remaining between them. The CDR3 contains 15 residues. The CDR3 DNA follows: TGTGCCAGTAGTTTTGAAGGACACCGCAATCAGCCCCAGCATTTT. It translates to CASSFEGHRNQPQHF.

V usage is TRBV11-2 and J usage is TRBJ2-7, with a weak D call TRBD2 (5 bases). Germline CDR1 and CDR2: SGHAT and FQNNGV. This CDR3 has 14 residues. Trimming removed 0 bases from V and 1 base from J, with 7 bases in between. CDR3 DNA: TGTGCCAGCAGCTTAGAGTGGAGGTCCTACGAGCAGTACTTC. This codes for CASSLEWRSYEQYF.

This chain links TRBV9 with TRBJ2-4; 9 bases line up with TRBD1. In germline, CDR1 is SGDLS, CDR2 YYNGEE. CDR3 length: 15 amino acids. Trimming cost V 4 bases and J 1 base; bases outside gene matches: 3. The CDR3 nucleotides read TGTGCCAGCAGCCCGACAGGGGGGGCCAAAAACATTCAGTACTTC. It yields the protein CASSPTGGAKNIQYF.

The gene calls are TRBV6-5 and TRBJ1-2, with a weak D call TRBD1 (5 bases). CDR3 length equals 12 residues. The V and J ends lost 6 bases and 2 bases respectively, with 7 bases between them. The V gene's germline CDR1 is MNHEY and CDR2 SVGAGI. DNA for the CDR3: TGTGCCAGCAGGGAGGGGAACTATGGCTACACCTTC. Amino acid sequence: CASREGNYGYTF.